These 5 T cell receptor beta chains came from one sample sequenced in a study of PD-1 blockade in classical Hodgkin lymphoma. Time point of the sample: cycle 4 day 1 (C4D1), after less than 7 weeks of nivolumab. No patient escaped relapse after autologous stem cell transplantation, and brentuximab vedotin exposure varied. Thawed PBMCs yielded CD4+ T cells through magnetic negative selection. Here immunoSEQ multiplex PCR was the method, and the copy in TCRdb shows in-frame clones only, minus some. Among some 17,000 clones listed, around 74% were seen once. The specimen comprised CD4+ T cells from blood, sampled before the fourth cycle of nivolumab. The receptors were gathered from a human donor with classical Hodgkin lymphoma.

The V and J genes are TRBV5-4 and TRBJ2-7; possibly TRBD1 for D (6 bases). The CDR3 consists of 14 residues. Germline assignment: CDR1 SGHNT and CDR2 YYREEE (reference sequence). V was trimmed by 4 bases and J by 4 bases, leaving 15 bases between them. The CDR3 nucleotides read TGTGCCAGCAGCCAGGGGCCTACACTGTACGAGCAGTACGTC. It codes for CASSQGPTLYEQYV.

This clone has more than one count but fewer than ten. The CDR3 region has the DNA TGCAGTGCTAGCGCTCAGGAAGCTTTCTTT. Protein product: CSASAQEAFF. This chain uses TRBV20-1 with TRBJ1-1, with D unresolved. The CDR3 consists of 10 residues. Trimming shortened V by 3 bases and J by 8 bases, and 7 bases separated the two germline ends. CDR1 DFQATT and CDR2 SNEGSKA come from the germline V gene (reference sequence).

This chain links TRBV6-6 with TRBJ2-1, with 8 nucleotides matching TRBD1. The CDR3 has 15 residues. J lost 5 bases, V lost 4 bases, and 7 bases had no gene match. Germline V gene data show CDR1 as MNHNY and CDR2 as SVGAGI (reference sequence). DNA of the CDR3: TGTGCCAGCAGTTTACCGGGACAGGCGCACAATGAGCAGTTCTTC. Translated, it gives CASSLPGQAHNEQFF.

This rearrangement joins TRBV6-6 to TRBJ1-2, with 9 bases that match TRBD1. The CDR3 has 14 residues. Per the germline V gene, CDR1 is MNHNY and CDR2 is SVGAGI (reference sequence). V trimming: 1 base; J trimming: 8 bases; junction bases outside the gene matches: 5. CDR3 sequence reads: CASSYWGQGGGYTF. CDR3 in DNA: TGTGCCAGCAGTTACTGGGGACAGGGCGGAGGCTACACCTTC.

The chain carries TRBV6-1 and TRBJ1-5; D unresolved. The germline CDR1 and CDR2 sequences are MNHNS and SASEGT. V lost 0 bases and J lost 0, with 12 bases in between. The CDR3 totals 17 residues. CDR3 in amino acids: CASSEAPTRYSNQPQHF. CDR3 DNA: TGTGCCAGCAGTGAAGCTCCGACCCGGTATAGCAATCAGCCCCAGCATTTT.